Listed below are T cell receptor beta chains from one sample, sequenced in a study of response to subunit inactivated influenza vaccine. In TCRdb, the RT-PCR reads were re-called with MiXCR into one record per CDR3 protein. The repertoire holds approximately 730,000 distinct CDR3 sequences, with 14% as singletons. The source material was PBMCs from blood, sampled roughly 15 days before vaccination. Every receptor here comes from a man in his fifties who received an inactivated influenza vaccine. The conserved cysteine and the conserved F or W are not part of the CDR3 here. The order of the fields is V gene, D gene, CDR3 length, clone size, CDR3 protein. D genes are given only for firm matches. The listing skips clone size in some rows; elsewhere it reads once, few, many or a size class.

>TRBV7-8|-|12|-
ASSFTGFQETQY
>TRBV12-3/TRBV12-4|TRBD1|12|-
ASSLVDRGRAQY
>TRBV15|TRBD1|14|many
ATSRGPTGGNNEQF
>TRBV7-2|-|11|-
ASSAQRNQPQH
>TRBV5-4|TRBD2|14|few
ASSLVGAGGVNEQF
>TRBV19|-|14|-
ASSIDPRTENEKLF
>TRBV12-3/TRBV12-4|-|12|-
ASSTTSPYNEQF
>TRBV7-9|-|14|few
ASSLSNSDMVDGYT
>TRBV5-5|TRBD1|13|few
ASSWDRGRGTEAF
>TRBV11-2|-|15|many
ASSLVIGGGQFDEQF
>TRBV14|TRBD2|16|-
ASSAGQTIGLAGYEQY
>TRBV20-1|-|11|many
SARDGSEGEQY
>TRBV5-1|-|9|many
ASSEGNEQF
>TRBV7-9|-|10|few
ASSPGLDTQY
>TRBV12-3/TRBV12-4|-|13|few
ASSLSRHRTDTQY
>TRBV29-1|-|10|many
SVGRREETQY
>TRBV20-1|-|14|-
SARTTREFRKGGYT
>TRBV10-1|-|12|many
ASSEGGNTDTQY
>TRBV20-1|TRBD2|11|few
SADGRGSYEQY
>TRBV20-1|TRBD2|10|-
SARGSGGGQF
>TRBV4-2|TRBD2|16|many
ASSQETTSGGATDTQY
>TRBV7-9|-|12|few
ASSHSGTTYEQY
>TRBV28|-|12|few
ASSLTVASSPLH
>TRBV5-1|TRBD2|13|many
ASSLGGGGAYEQY
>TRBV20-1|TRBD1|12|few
SANRGTSSQPQH
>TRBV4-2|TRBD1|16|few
ASSQDPGQGARGTEAF
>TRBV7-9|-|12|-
ASSLGLLNSPLH
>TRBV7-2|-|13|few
ASSPQRPRNSPLH